Listed below are T cell receptor beta chains from one sample, sequenced in a study of blood T cell repertoires in COVID-19. Measured with immunoSEQ multiplex PCR; TCRdb has only the in-frame clones, and not every one. The sample holds 95,000 to 100,000 clones, roughly 86% seen once. The sequencing input was peripheral blood. The receptors shown here come from a woman in her 30s with acute or convalescent COVID-19. Both conserved end residues are part of each CDR3. The D gene is left open where the match is weak. Rows give clone size only sometimes, using once, few, many, or a class for an expanded clone.

>15|TRBV9|-|TRBJ2-1|TRBD2
CASSVGAGTPDEQFF
TGTGCCAGCAGCGTAGGAGCGGGAACCCCCGATGAGCAGTTCTTC
>13|TRBV28|once|TRBJ1-2|-
CAIWHPIRDGYTF
TGTGCCATCTGGCACCCCATCAGGGATGGCTACACCTTC
>14|TRBV3-1/TRBV3-2|once|TRBJ2-2|-
CASEGARNTGELFF
TGTGCCAGCGAAGGGGCCCGGAACACCGGGGAGCTGTTTTTT
>14|TRBV3-1/TRBV3-2|-|TRBJ1-1|-
CASSQTGMGTEAFF
TGTGCCAGCAGCCAGACGGGGATGGGTACTGAAGCTTTCTTT
>13|TRBV12-3/TRBV12-4|-|TRBJ2-7|-
CASSPPGRGEQYF
TGTGCCAGCAGTCCTCCGGGTCGGGGGGAGCAGTACTTC
>18|TRBV7-6|-|TRBJ2-1|-
CASRGEGGSSFSYNEQFF
TGTGCCAGCAGGGGCGAAGGGGGATCCTCGTTCTCCTACAATGAGCAGTTCTTC
>13|TRBV14|few|TRBJ1-1|-
CASSLRGITEAFF
TGTGCCAGCAGCCTTCGGGGGATCACTGAAGCTTTCTTT
>16|TRBV28|-|TRBJ1-2|TRBD1
CASSLNLGDRVYGYTF
TGTGCCAGCAGTTTAAACCTCGGCGACAGGGTCTATGGCTACACCTTC
>13|TRBV28|few|TRBJ1-2|TRBD1
CASSSTDRYGYTF
TGTGCCAGCAGTTCAACGGACAGGTATGGCTACACCTTC
>18|TRBV5-6|-|TRBJ1-3|-
CASSLASPGDRSGNTIYF
TGTGCCAGCAGCTTGGCCAGCCCAGGGGACCGCTCTGGAAACACCATATATTTT
>16|TRBV2|few|TRBJ2-1|-
CASSERSSAHWGEQFF
TGTGCCAGCAGTGAAAGAAGTAGCGCGCATTGGGGTGAGCAGTTCTTC
>16|TRBV7-2|-|TRBJ2-7|-
CASSLGAGQRSYEQYF
TGTGCCAGCAGCTTAGGGGCGGGACAGAGATCCTACGAGCAGTACTTC
>12|TRBV6-4|-|TRBJ2-2|-
CASSKGGGELFF
TGTGCCAGCAGTAAAGGCGGAGGGGAGCTGTTTTTT
>13|TRBV3-1/TRBV3-2|-|TRBJ1-2|-
CASSTLGSYGYTF
TGTGCCAGCAGCACTCTAGGATCGTATGGCTACACCTTC
>12|TRBV29-1|-|TRBJ2-7|-
CSVEMSSYEQYF
TGCAGCGTTGAAATGAGCTCCTACGAGCAGTACTTC
>16|TRBV30|-|TRBJ2-1|TRBD2
CAWSSGTSGGRDEQFF
TGTGCCTGGAGTTCAGGGACTAGCGGGGGCCGCGATGAGCAGTTCTTC
>15|TRBV9|-|TRBJ1-5|TRBD1
CASSVGQGSNQPQHF
TGTGCCAGCAGCGTAGGACAGGGGAGCAATCAGCCCCAGCATTTT
>14|TRBV6-6|-|TRBJ2-2|TRBD1
CASNPGTGAGELFF
TGTGCCAGCAACCCCGGGACAGGGGCCGGGGAGCTGTTTTTT
>11|TRBV2|few|TRBJ1-1|-
CASTRTTEAFF
TGTGCCAGCACCCGGACTACTGAAGCTTTCTTT
>14|TRBV5-6|-|TRBJ1-1|-
CASSGSRGSTEAFF
TGTGCCAGCAGCGGAAGCCGGGGGAGCACTGAAGCTTTCTTT
>16|TRBV6-6|-|TRBJ1-5|-
CASSYPGIGSNQPQHF
TGTGCCAGCAGTTACCCAGGGATAGGCAGCAATCAGCCCCAGCATTTT
>15|TRBV28|-|TRBJ2-2|TRBD1
CASSLGTGNTGELFF
TGTGCCAGCAGTTTAGGGACAGGCAACACCGGGGAGCTGTTTTTT
>15|TRBV5-1|-|TRBJ1-2|TRBD1
CASSMTGGAGYGYTF
TGCGCCAGCAGCATGACAGGGGGCGCTGGCTATGGCTACACCTTC
>19|TRBV9|-|TRBJ1-4|TRBD1
CASSGSGQGNLATNEKLFF
TGTGCCAGCAGCGGCTCAGGACAGGGAAACCTTGCAACTAATGAAAAACTGTTTTTT